The 28 T cell receptor beta chains below were found in one sample sequenced in a study of blood T cell repertoires in COVID-19. The protocol was immunoSEQ multiplex PCR, while the TCRdb copy is restricted to in-frame clones and leaves out a portion. The sample holds more than 85,000 clones, around 81% seen once. The sequencing input was peripheral blood. These receptors were taken from a woman in her 70s with acute or convalescent COVID-19.

The chain links TRBV4-3 to TRBJ1-3; 7 bases agree with TRBD1. V lost 1 base, J lost 0 bases, and 3 bases stayed unmatched. Per the germline V gene, CDR1 is LGHNA and CDR2 is YSLEER. There are 16 residues in the CDR3. CDR3 sequence: CASSQVQGVSGNTIYF. CDR3 nucleotides: TGCGCCAGCAGCCAAGTCCAGGGGGTCTCTGGAAACACCATATATTTT.

V and J are TRBV24-1 and TRBJ1-2; D might be TRBD1 (5 bases). The CDR3 length is 13 residues. V lost 6 bases and J lost 8, with 15 bases in between. CDR1 and CDR2 (germline): KGHDR, SFDVKD. The CDR3 sequence: CATSPKRGSGYTF. Here the CDR3 DNA reads TGTGCCACCAGTCCTAAGCGGGGGTCCGGCTACACCTTC.

This rearrangement joins TRBV7-2 to TRBJ2-2; TRBD2 aligns across 9 bases. The CDR3 is made up of 15 amino acids. The junction had 5 bases not matched to a gene; V was cut back by 4 bases and J by 5 bases. The germline CDR1 and CDR2 sequences are SGHTA and FQGNSA. CDR3 coding DNA: TGTGCCAGCAGCTCTAGCGGGATCAGTACCGGGGAGCTGTTTTTT. This translates into CASSSSGISTGELFF. Supplemented by reference TRBV7-2 and TRBJ2-2, the full variable domain reads GAGVSQSPSNKVTEKGKDVELRCDPISGHTALYWYRQSLGQGLEFLIYFQGNSAPDKSGLPSDRFSAERTGGSVSTLTIQRTQQEDSAVYLCASSSSGISTGELFFGEGSRLTVL.

In this sample, this clone turned up once. The chain recombines TRBV4-2 with TRBJ2-7; D gene unclear. The CDR3 extends over 13 amino acids. The germline gives CDR1 LGHNA, CDR2 YNFKEQ. V was clipped by 0 bases and J by 2 bases, with 5 bases between them. CDR3 protein: CASSQDLPYEQYF. DNA for the CDR3: TGTGCCAGCAGCCAAGATCTCCCCTACGAGCAGTACTTC.

This sequence joins TRBV19 and TRBJ2-1, with 7 bases fitting TRBD1. Germline trimming cut 5 bases from V and 4 bases from J; bases unmatched to any gene: 11. Germline CDR1 and CDR2: LNHDA and SQIVND (reference sequence). The length of the CDR3 is 16 residues. CDR3 amino acids: CASSLGLGTAYNEQFF. The CDR3 DNA reads TGTGCCAGTAGTCTGGGTTTGGGGACAGCTTACAATGAGCAGTTCTTC.

V is TRBV10-2 and J is TRBJ1-3; 8 nucleotides match TRBD1. The ends lost 6 bases at V and 0 bases at J; junction bases unmatched: 4. CDR1 WSHSY and CDR2 SAAADI come from the germline V gene. There are 15 residues in the CDR3. CDR3 loop: CASSATGDSGNTIYF. The CDR3 bases are TGCGCCAGCAGCGCGACAGGGGACTCTGGAAACACCATATATTTT.

The rearrangement joins TRBV7-2 to TRBJ2-4; maybe TRBD1 (5 bases). V dropped 3 bases and J dropped 5 bases, with 8 bases sitting between them. The CDR3 is made up of 13 amino acids. CDR1 and CDR2 from the germline V gene are SGHTA and FQGNSA. CDR3 region: CASSLMGQNIQYF. As DNA, the CDR3 is TGTGCCAGCAGCTTGATGGGGCAAAACATTCAGTACTTC.

CDR3 sequence reads: CSVEDGVWAVNTEAFF. In DNA form, the CDR3 reads TGCAGCGTTGAAGACGGGGTTTGGGCAGTGAACACTGAAGCTTTCTTT. This chain links TRBV29-1 with TRBJ1-1; D gene unclear. Trimming stripped 0 bases from V and 0 bases from J, with 14 bases between. Germline CDR1 and CDR2: SQVTM and ANQGSEA. The CDR3 runs 16 residues.

The chain uses TRBV7-8 and TRBJ1-1; D is ambiguous. Germline V lookup: CDR1 SGHVS, CDR2 FQNEAQ. The V gene lost 9 bases and the J gene lost 1 base, with 6 bases spanning the gap. This CDR3 spans 11 amino acids. The DNA for the CDR3 is TGTGCCAGTACAGAGAACACTGAAGCTTTCTTT. Translated: CASTENTEAFF.

As concerns this clone: Relative to the germline gene, one junction end is altered; a read error may explain this. The V call is TRBV28, the J call TRBJ1-6; D gene unclear. The CDR3 length is 14 residues. From germline, CDR1 is MDHEN and CDR2 SYDVKM. For the CDR3, the DNA is TGTGCCAGCAGTTTACGCCACTATACTTCACCCCTCCACTTT. This codes for CASSLRHYTSPLHF.

A single count supports this clone. CDR3 DNA sequence: TGTGCCAGTAGCCCTCAGGGATTGTGGCAGCCCCAGCATTTT. Its protein is CASSPQGLWQPQHF. The chain uses TRBV19 and TRBJ1-5; a possible D gene is TRBD1 (5 bases). V lost 6 bases to trimming and J lost 7 bases, with 16 bases between them. The CDR3 spans 14 residues. Looked up from germline, CDR1 is LNHDA and CDR2 is SQIVND (reference sequence).

This clone has only a few counts. The J gene is TRBJ1-5, the V gene TRBV6-2 or TRBV6-3; 7 bases agree with TRBD1. J lost 2 bases, V lost 5 bases, and 12 bases had no gene match. Germline V gene sequence: CDR1 MNHEY, CDR2 SVGEGT. The CDR3 totals 17 residues. The CDR3 bases are TGTGCCAGCAGTCGCCCGGGACAGTTGGATCGCAATCAGCCCCAGCATTTT. Protein sequence: CASSRPGQLDRNQPQHF.

The rearrangement joins TRBV27 to TRBJ1-3, with 8 nucleotides matching TRBD1. V shed 3 bases and J 2 bases; nucleotides not matched to a gene: 3. CDR3 size: 15 residues. Looked up from germline, CDR1 is MNHEY and CDR2 is SMNVEV (reference sequence). The CDR3 region is CASSLGQAPGNTIYF. DNA of the CDR3: TGTGCCAGCAGTTTGGGACAGGCGCCTGGAAACACCATATATTTT.

This clone occurred a few times. The chain carries TRBV5-4 and TRBJ2-1; 13 bases are shared with TRBD2. V shed 4 bases and J 4 bases; nucleotides not matched to a gene: 2. Germline V gene lookup returns CDR1 SGHNT and CDR2 YYREEE (reference sequence). The CDR3 runs to 15 residues. The CDR3: CASSAGLAGYNEQFF. The CDR3 DNA reads TGTGCCAGCAGCGCGGGACTAGCGGGATACAATGAGCAGTTCTTC.

The rearrangement links TRBV28 to TRBJ2-4, with 8 bases identical to TRBD1. The CDR3 runs to 15 residues. Germline CDR1 reads MDHEN; CDR2 reads SYDVKM. With V trimmed by 5 bases and J by 8 bases, 11 bases remained unmatched. DNA of the CDR3: TGTGCCAGCAGTGCGCTGACAGGGGAACTGGACATTCAGTACTTC. Residues: CASSALTGELDIQYF.

V and J are TRBV11-2 and TRBJ2-1, with D perhaps TRBD2 (6 bases). The CDR3 runs to 16 residues. Looked up from germline, CDR1 is SGHAT and CDR2 is FQNNGV. V was shortened by 0 bases and J by 7 bases, with 16 bases between the two germline ends. CDR3 protein: CASSLDQGTESNEQFF. The CDR3 DNA reads as TGTGCCAGCAGCTTAGATCAAGGGACTGAGTCGAATGAGCAGTTCTTC. Together with reference TRBV11-2 and TRBJ2-1, the CDR3 gives the full variable domain: EAGVAQSPRYKIIEKRQSVAFWCNPISGHATLYWYQQILGQGPKLLIQFQNNGVVDDSQLPKDRFSAERLKGVDSTLKIQPAKLEDSAVYLCASSLDQGTESNEQFFGPGTRLTVL.

The chain links TRBV9 to TRBJ1-1; 9 positions match TRBD1. Trimming cost V 3 bases and J 6 bases; bases outside gene matches: 9. The germline gives CDR1 SGDLS, CDR2 YYNGEE. The CDR3 has 15 amino acids. Here the CDR3 reads CASSAPGQGRAEAFF. DNA of the CDR3: TGTGCCAGCAGCGCCCCAGGACAGGGGCGGGCTGAAGCTTTCTTT.

This rearrangement joins TRBV10-3 to TRBJ2-7, with D hard to call. Germline V gives CDR1 ENHRY, CDR2 SYGVKD. Trimming stripped 0 bases from V and 3 bases from J, with 12 bases between. This CDR3 has 15 residues. For the CDR3, the DNA is TGTGCCATCAGTGAGTCGACTCTTCAAAGCTACGAGCAGTACTTC. This encodes CAISESTLQSYEQYF.

The chain combines TRBV3-1 (or the pseudogene TRBV3-2) with TRBJ2-1, with 10 bases lining up with TRBD2. V trimming: 6 bases; J trimming: 2 bases; junction bases outside the gene matches: 4. This CDR3 has 15 residues. The germline V gene has CDR1 LGHDT and CDR2 YNNKEL (reference sequence). DNA for the CDR3: TGTGCCAGCAGGCTCCTAGCGGGGGCCTACAATGAGCAGTTCTTC. Protein sequence: CASRLLAGAYNEQFF.

The chain combines TRBV18 with TRBJ1-2, with D unresolved. Germline CDR1 and CDR2: KGHSH and LQKENI. The CDR3 extends over 13 amino acids. Between the trimmed V and J ends, which lost 2 bases and 8 bases, there was a span of 12 bases. The CDR3 loop is CASSPSGKDGYTF. For the CDR3, the DNA is TGTGCCAGCTCACCAAGCGGGAAAGACGGCTACACCTTC.

The genes are TRBV11-2 and TRBJ2-5, with TRBD1 matching 11 bases. Germline values: CDR1 SGHAT, CDR2 FQNNGV. The CDR3 contains 16 residues. Trimming at V came to 6 bases and at J to 5 bases, leaving 11 bases not matched to a gene. Here the CDR3 DNA reads TGTGCCAGCAGGCCCGAAGGGACAGGGGGACGGGAGACCCAGTACTTC. Its protein is CASRPEGTGGRETQYF. The entire variable domain, with the rest obtained from reference TRBV11-2 and TRBJ2-5, is as follows: EAGVAQSPRYKIIEKRQSVAFWCNPISGHATLYWYQQILGQGPKLLIQFQNNGVVDDSQLPKDRFSAERLKGVDSTLKIQPAKLEDSAVYLCASRPEGTGGRETQYFGPGTRLLVL.

The chain has TRBV7-6 and TRBJ2-2; D uncertain. Germline CDR1 SGHVS, CDR2 FNYEAQ. The CDR3 totals 15 residues. The V gene lost 1 base and the J gene lost 3 bases, with 9 bases spanning the gap. CDR3 loop: CASSLEPADTGELFF. CDR3 sequence (DNA): TGTGCCAGCAGCTTAGAACCCGCGGACACCGGGGAGCTGTTTTTT.

This chain links TRBV27 with TRBJ1-5; D may be TRBD1 (5 bases). The CDR3 covers 13 residues. The germline gives CDR1 MNHEY, CDR2 SMNVEV (reference sequence). V was pared by 2 bases and J by 7 bases, with 9 bases between. CDR3 sequence reads: CASSLGEGQPQHF. The CDR3 DNA sequence: TGTGCCAGCAGTTTAGGGGAGGGGCAGCCCCAGCATTTT.

V is TRBV5-1 and J is TRBJ1-1; unclear D gene. Germline V gene data show CDR1 as SGHRS and CDR2 as YFSETQ. The CDR3 has 13 amino acids. The V end lost 1 base, the J end lost 4 bases, and 8 bases lay between the germline ends. This CDR3 is CASSLQAGTEAFF. As DNA, the CDR3 is TGCGCCAGCAGCTTGCAGGCGGGCACTGAAGCTTTCTTT. The entire variable domain, with the rest obtained from reference TRBV5-1 and TRBJ1-1, is as follows: KAGVTQTPRYLIKTRGQQVTLSCSPISGHRSVSWYQQTPGQGLQFLFEYFSETQRNKGNFPGRFSGRQFSNSRSEMNVSTLELGDSALYLCASSLQAGTEAFFGQGTRLTVV.

The chain couples TRBV7-2 to TRBJ1-6; 12 nucleotides align to TRBD1. Per germline, CDR1 SGHTA and CDR2 FQGNSA. V lost 3 bases to trimming and J lost 8 bases; unmatched junction nucleotides: 2. The CDR3 totals 15 residues. CDR3 loop: CASSFGTGGHSPLHF. DNA of the CDR3: TGTGCCAGCAGCTTCGGGACAGGGGGCCATTCACCCCTCCACTTT.

In DNA form, the CDR3 reads TGTGCCAGCAGCTATCAGGGGGGATACGAGCAGTACTTC. Protein: CASSYQGGYEQYF. The chain employs TRBV28 and TRBJ2-7; D perhaps matches TRBD1 (7 bases). Trimming shortened V by 6 bases and J by 4 bases, and 13 bases separated the two germline ends. Germline assignment: CDR1 MDHEN and CDR2 SYDVKM. The CDR3 has 13 amino acids.

The DNA of the CDR3 is TGTGCCAGCAGTTACCGGCAGGACTTAGGACCCCTCCACTTT. Translating gives CASSYRQDLGPLHF. This rearrangement joins TRBV6-5 to TRBJ1-6; D is unclear. V lost 2 bases and J 12 bases, leaving 14 bases between the germline ends. Per germline, CDR1 MNHEY and CDR2 SVGAGI. CDR3 size: 14 residues.

This clone was counted between two and nine times. The V and J genes are TRBV7-8 and TRBJ1-5; maybe TRBD1 (5 bases). Between the trimmed V and J ends, which lost 0 bases and 6 bases, there was a span of 18 bases. The CDR3 loop spans 17 amino acids. CDR1 is SGHVS and CDR2 is FQNEAQ in the germline V gene. The CDR3 region has the DNA TGTGCCAGCAGCTTAGCTTTTTTAGGGGCCTCAGGTCAGCCCCAGCATTTT. Translating it yields CASSLAFLGASGQPQHF.